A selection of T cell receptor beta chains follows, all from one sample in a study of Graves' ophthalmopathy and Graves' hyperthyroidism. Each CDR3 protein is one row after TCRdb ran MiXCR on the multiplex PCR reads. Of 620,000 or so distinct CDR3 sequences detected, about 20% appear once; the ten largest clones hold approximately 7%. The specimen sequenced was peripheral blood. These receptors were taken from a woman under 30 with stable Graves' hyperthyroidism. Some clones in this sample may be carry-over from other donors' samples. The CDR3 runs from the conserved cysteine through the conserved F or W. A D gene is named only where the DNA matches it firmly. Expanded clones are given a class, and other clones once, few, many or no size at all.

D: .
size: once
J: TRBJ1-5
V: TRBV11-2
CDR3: CASSFLGVSNQPQHF
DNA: TGTGCCAGCAGCTTCCTAGGGGTCTCCAATCAGCCCCAGCATTTT

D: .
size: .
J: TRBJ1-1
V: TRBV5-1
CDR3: CASSLLTLQNPTEAFF
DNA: TGCGCCAGCAGCTTGTTGACCCTACAGAACCCGACTGAAGCTTTCTTT

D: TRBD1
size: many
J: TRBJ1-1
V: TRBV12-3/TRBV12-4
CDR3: CASRLGTGPLAEAFF
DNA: TGTGCCAGCAGACTCGGGACAGGGCCTTTGGCTGAAGCTTTCTTT

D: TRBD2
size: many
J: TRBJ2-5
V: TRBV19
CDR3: CASSMYGGGARETQYF
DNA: TGTGCCAGTAGTATGTATGGCGGGGGGGCCCGGGAGACCCAGTACTTC

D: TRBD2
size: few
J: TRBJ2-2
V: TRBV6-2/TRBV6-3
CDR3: CASSQLLTSGRTGELFF
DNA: TGTGCCAGCAGCCAACTACTGACTAGCGGGAGAACCGGGGAGCTGTTTTTT

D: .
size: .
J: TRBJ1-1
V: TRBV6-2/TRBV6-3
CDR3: CASTLGGGAATRWDTEAFF
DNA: TGTGCCAGCACCCTAGGCGGGGGGGCAGCGACCCGATGGGACACTGAAGCTTTCTTT

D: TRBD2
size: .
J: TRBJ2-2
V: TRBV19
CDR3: CASSFGGGFTGELFF
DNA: TGTGCCAGTAGTTTCGGGGGGGGATTCACCGGGGAGCTGTTTTTT

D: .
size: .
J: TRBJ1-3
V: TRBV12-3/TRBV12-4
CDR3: CASSKGQTGTIYF
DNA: TGTGCCAGCAGTAAAGGACAGACTGGCACCATATATTTT

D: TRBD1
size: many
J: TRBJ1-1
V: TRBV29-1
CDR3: CSGRRQGTEAFF
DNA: TGCAGCGGACGACGACAGGGCACTGAAGCTTTCTTT

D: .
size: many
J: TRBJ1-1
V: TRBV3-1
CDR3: CASSQDLLNTEAFF
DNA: TGTGCCAGCAGCCAAGATCTTCTGAACACTGAAGCTTTCTTT

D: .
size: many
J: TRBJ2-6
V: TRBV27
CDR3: CASRDRGSGANVLTF
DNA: TGTGCCAGCAGGGACAGAGGCTCTGGGGCCAACGTCCTGACTTTC

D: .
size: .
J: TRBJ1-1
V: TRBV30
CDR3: CAWSGRDPEAFF
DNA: TGTGCCTGGAGTGGACGTGATCCTGAAGCTTTCTTT

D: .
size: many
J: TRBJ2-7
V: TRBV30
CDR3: CACTTGDRYEQYF
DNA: TGTGCCTGTACGACAGGAGACCGCTACGAGCAGTACTTC

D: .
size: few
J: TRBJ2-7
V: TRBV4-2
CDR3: CASSQVASGSYEQYF
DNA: TGTGCCAGCAGCCAAGTGGCGTCGGGGTCCTACGAGCAGTACTTC

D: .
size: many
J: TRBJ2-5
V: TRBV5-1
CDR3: CASRAGETQYF
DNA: TGTGCCAGCAGGGCCGGAGAGACCCAGTACTTC

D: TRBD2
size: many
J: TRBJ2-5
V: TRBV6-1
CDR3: CASREAGAQETQYF
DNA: TGTGCCAGCAGAGAAGCGGGGGCTCAAGAGACCCAGTACTTC

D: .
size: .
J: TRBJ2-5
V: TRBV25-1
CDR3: CASNYGGTQYF
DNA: TGTGCCAGCAATTACGGAGGTACCCAGTACTTC

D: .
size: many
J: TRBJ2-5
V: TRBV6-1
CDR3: CASSEAGRQETKYF
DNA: TGTGCCAGCAGTGAAGCGGGGCGCCAAGAGACCAAGTACTTC

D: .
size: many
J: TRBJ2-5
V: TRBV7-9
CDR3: CASSGRTQETQYF
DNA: TGTGCCAGCAGCGGGAGGACCCAAGAGACCCAGTACTTC

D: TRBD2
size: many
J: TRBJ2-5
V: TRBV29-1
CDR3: CSVDQRDVLKTQYF
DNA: TGCAGCGTTGACCAGCGGGACGTTTTGAAGACCCAGTACTTC

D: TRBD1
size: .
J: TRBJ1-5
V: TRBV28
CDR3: CASSFNRGQTPPQHF
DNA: TGTGCCAGCAGTTTTAACCGGGGACAGACCCCGCCCCAGCATTTT

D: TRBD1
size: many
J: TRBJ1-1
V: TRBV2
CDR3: CASKYRGNTEAFF
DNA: TGTGCCAGCAAATACAGGGGGAACACTGAAGCTTTCTTT

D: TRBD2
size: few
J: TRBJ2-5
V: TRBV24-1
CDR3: CATSASGIVKTQYF
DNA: TGTGCCACCAGTGCTAGCGGGATCGTGAAGACCCAGTACTTC

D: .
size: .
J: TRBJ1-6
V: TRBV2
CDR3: CASSGRGARNSPLHF
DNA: TGTGCCAGCAGTGGACGGGGGGCGCGGAATTCACCCCTCCACTTT

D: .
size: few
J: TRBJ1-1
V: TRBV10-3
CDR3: CAISEGVSEAFF
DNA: TGTGCCATCAGTGAGGGGGTCTCCGAAGCTTTCTTT

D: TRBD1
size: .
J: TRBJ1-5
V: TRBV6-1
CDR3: CASRRDRGTNQPQHF
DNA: TGTGCCAGCAGGCGGGACAGGGGCACGAATCAGCCCCAGCATTTT

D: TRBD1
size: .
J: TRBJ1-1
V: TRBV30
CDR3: CAWSGQMNTEASF
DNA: TGTGCCTGGTCGGGACAGATGAACACTGAAGCTTCCTTT

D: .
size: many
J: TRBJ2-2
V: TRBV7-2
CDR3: CASTPLSETTGELFF
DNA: TGTGCCAGCACCCCCTTGTCGGAAACGACCGGGGAGCTGTTTTTT

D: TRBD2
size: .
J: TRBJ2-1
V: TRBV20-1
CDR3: CSARVVASGYNEQFF
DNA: TGCAGTGCTAGAGTAGTGGCTAGCGGCTACAATGAGCAGTTCTTC

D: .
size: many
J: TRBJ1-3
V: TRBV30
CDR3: CAWRGVDTIYF
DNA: TGTGCCTGGAGAGGGGTAGACACCATATATTTT

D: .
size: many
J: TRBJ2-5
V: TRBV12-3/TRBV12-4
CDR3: CASSLGVQETQYF
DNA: TGTGCCAGCAGCTTAGGCGTTCAAGAGACCCAGTACTTC

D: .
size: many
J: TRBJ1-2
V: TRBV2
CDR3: CASSEAGGSGYGYTF
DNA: TGTGCCAGCAGTGAAGCGGGAGGGAGTGGCTATGGCTACACCTTC

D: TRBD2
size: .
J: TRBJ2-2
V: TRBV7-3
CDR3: CASSLTRLAGGNTGELFF
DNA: TGTGCCAGCAGCTTAACTCGACTAGCGGGGGGAAACACCGGGGAGCTGTTTTTT

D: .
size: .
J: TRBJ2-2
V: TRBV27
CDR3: CASSYVTGELFF
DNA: TGTGCCAGCAGCTACGTTACCGGGGAGCTGTTTTTT

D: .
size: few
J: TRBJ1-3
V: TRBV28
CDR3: CATHDRTVSFF
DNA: TGTGCCACCCATGACCGGACAGTCTCTTTTTTT

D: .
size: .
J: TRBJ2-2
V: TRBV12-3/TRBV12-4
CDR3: CASSGTTGDRGTGELFF
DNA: TGTGCCAGCAGTGGGACGACCGGGGACCGGGGCACCGGGGAGCTGTTTTTT

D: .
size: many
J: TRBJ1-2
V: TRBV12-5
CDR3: CASGLADSSNYGYTF
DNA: TGTGCTAGTGGTTTGGCGGACAGTTCTAACTATGGCTACACCTTC

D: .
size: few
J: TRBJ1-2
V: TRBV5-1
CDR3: CASSLEGQPDYGYTF
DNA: TGCGCCAGCAGCTTGGAGGGTCAACCAGACTATGGCTACACCTTC

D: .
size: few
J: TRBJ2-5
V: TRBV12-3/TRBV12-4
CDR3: CASSLGATQYF
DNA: TGTGCCAGCAGTTTGGGAGCCACCCAGTACTTC

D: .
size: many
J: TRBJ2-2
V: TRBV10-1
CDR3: CASRAGRTGELFF
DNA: TGCGCCAGCAGGGCTGGACGGACCGGGGAGCTGTTTTTT

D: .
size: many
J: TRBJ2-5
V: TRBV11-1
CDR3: CASSPGTGAGETQYF
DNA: TGTGCCAGCAGCCCCGGCACGGGGGCGGGAGAGACCCAGTACTTC

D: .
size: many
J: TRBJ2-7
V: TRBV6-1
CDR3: CARPGLGASGAYEQYF
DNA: TGTGCCCGCCCGGGCTTGGGGGCTAGCGGAGCCTACGAGCAGTACTTC

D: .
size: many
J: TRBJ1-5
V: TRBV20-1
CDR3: CSARPEKYSNQPQHF
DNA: TGCAGTGCTAGGCCCGAGAAGTATAGCAATCAGCCCCAGCATTTT

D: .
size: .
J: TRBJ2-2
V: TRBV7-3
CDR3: CASSLNARTGELFF
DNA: TGTGCCAGCAGCCTCAACGCACGCACCGGGGAGCTGTTTTTT

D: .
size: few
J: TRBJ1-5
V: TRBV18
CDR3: CASSLLGSWGDQPQHF
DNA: TGTGCCAGCTCACTCTTGGGGTCCTGGGGCGATCAGCCCCAGCATTTT

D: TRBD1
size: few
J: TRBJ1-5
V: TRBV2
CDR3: CASSGQGKDQPQHF
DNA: TGTGCCAGCAGTGGACAGGGGAAGGATCAGCCCCAGCATTTT

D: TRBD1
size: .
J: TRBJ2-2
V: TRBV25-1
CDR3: CASSEDRDTGELFF
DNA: TGTGCCAGCAGTGAGGACAGGGACACCGGGGAGCTGTTTTTT

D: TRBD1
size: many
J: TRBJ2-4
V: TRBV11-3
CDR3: CASSSRTGGNIQYF
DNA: TGTGCCAGCAGCTCTAGGACAGGGGGAAACATTCAGTACTTC

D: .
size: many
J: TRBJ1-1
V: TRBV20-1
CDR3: CSTPPEMMNTEAFF
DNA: TGCAGTACTCCCCCCGAGATGATGAACACTGAAGCTTTCTTT

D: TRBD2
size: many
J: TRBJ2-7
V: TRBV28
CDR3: CASSAGLTYEQYF
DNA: TGTGCCAGCAGTGCGGGACTAACCTACGAGCAGTACTTC

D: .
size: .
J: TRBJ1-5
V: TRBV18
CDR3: CASSTLPQGTGNQPQHF
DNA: TGTGCCAGCTCAACACTACCGCAGGGGACGGGCAATCAGCCCCAGCATTTT

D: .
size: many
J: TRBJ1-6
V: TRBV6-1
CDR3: CASRAGGANSPLHF
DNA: TGTGCCAGCAGGGCCGGGGGGGCAAATTCACCCCTCCACTTT

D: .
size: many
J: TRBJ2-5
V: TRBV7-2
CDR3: CASSLYPTNQETQYF
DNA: TGTGCCAGCAGCTTATATCCGACCAACCAAGAGACCCAGTACTTC

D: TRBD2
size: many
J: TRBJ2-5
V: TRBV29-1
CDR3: CSVEDLTSGTETQYF
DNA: TGCAGCGTTGAAGATTTGACTAGCGGAACGGAGACCCAGTACTTC